These 8 T cell receptor beta chains came from one sample sequenced in a study of neurological immune-mediated disorders. TCRdb called the 5' RACE reads again in MiXCR, with one record for every CDR3 protein. The sample holds some 34,000 distinct CDR3 sequences, less than 1.6% seen once. The sequenced sample was PBMCs. The origin of the receptors is a woman aged 25 to 39 with multiple sclerosis.

This clonotype was detected ten times or more. The chain is built from TRBV4-3 and TRBJ1-4; TRBD1 matches at 8 bases. Germline trimming cut 5 bases from V and 13 bases from J; bases unmatched to any gene: 6. The CDR3 runs 12 residues. From germline, CDR1 is LGHNA and CDR2 YSLEER. The CDR3 sequence: CASSAQGGGLFF. Written as DNA, the CDR3 is TGCGCCAGCAGCGCACAGGGGGGGGGACTGTTTTTT.

This clonotype has a count of ten or more. This chain uses TRBV7-6 with TRBJ2-1; D tentatively reads TRBD1 or TRBD2 (6 bases each). Trimming shortened V by 5 bases and J by 7 bases, and 15 bases separated the two germline ends. Per germline, CDR1 SGHVS and CDR2 FNYEAQ. The length of the CDR3 is 14 residues. The CDR3 protein is CASSGWGAKNEQFF. The CDR3 nucleotides read TGTGCCAGCAGCGGTTGGGGGGCTAAAAATGAGCAGTTCTTC.

This clonotype was detected ten times or more. J is TRBJ2-5 and V is TRBV7-2; D unresolved. The V and J ends lost 2 bases and 4 bases respectively, with 11 bases between them. The CDR3 spans 14 residues. Germline V gives CDR1 SGHTA, CDR2 FQGNSA. In DNA form, the CDR3 reads TGTGCCAGCAGCTTAAGACGGGTATTAGAGACCCAGTACTTC. This codes for CASSLRRVLETQYF.

This clonotype has a count of ten or more. The chain recombines TRBV3-1 with TRBJ2-1; D unclear. The CDR3 is 12 amino acids. Germline V gives CDR1 LGHDT, CDR2 YNNKEL (reference sequence). Trimming took off 3 bases at V and 7 bases at J, with 7 bases between the two ends. The CDR3 nucleotides are TGTGCCAGCAGCCAGGGCGGAAATGAGCAGTTCTTC. It is translated as CASSQGGNEQFF.

This clonotype was seen ten or more times. Here the CDR3 DNA reads TGCAGCGTTGGGAGAGCGGGAAACGGGGAGCTGTTTTTT. This codes for CSVGRAGNGELFF. The chain joins TRBV29-1 to TRBJ2-2; 7 bases align to TRBD2. Germline V CDR1 and CDR2: SQVTM, ANQGSEA. This CDR3 region has 13 residues. V shed 4 bases, J shed 7 bases, and the junction held 6 bases outside the gene matches.

To note about this clonotype: The missing conserved phenylalanine or tryptophan at the end of this CDR3 makes a read error likely. The chain recombines TRBV7-2 with TRBJ2-5; 7 bases match TRBD2. There are 16 residues in the CDR3. Looked up from germline, CDR1 is SGHTA and CDR2 is FQGNSA. V shed 4 bases, J shed 3 bases, and the junction held 11 bases outside the gene matches. The CDR3 reads CASSSTPLAGEETQYN. The CDR3 DNA follows: TGTGCCAGCAGCTCGACGCCCCTGGCGGGGGAAGAGACCCAGTACAAC.

In its sample, this clonotype was seen many times. The chain is built from TRBV5-1 and TRBJ1-1, with no clear D. Germline-derived CDR1 and CDR2 are SGHRS and YFSETQ. Trimming left V 3 bases short and J 2 bases short, with 8 bases between. This CDR3 is built from 13 residues. CDR3 sequence (DNA): TGCGCCAGCAGCTCCGTATTCAACACTGAAGCTTTCTTT. This encodes CASSSVFNTEAFF.

This clonotype was observed many times. This chain uses TRBV5-1 with TRBJ2-2, with no clear D. The CDR3 is 12 residues long. V lost 0 bases to trimming and J lost 7 bases, with 4 bases between them. Looked up from germline, CDR1 is SGHRS and CDR2 is YFSETQ. The CDR3 nucleotides are TGCGCCAGCAGCTTGGGCGGCGGGGAGCTGTTTTTT. Protein sequence: CASSLGGGELFF.